A single sample is the source of the 16 T cell receptor beta chains below, sequenced in a study of blood T cell repertoires in COVID-19. Libraries were prepared by immunoSEQ multiplex PCR; TCRdb keeps only in-frame clonotypes and omits some of them. Found here are 310,000 or so clones, roughly 90% of them singletons; the top ten hold roughly 1.1%. The sequenced sample was PBMCs or T cells enriched from blood (not recorded which). Receptors originate from a woman younger than 45 who had recovered from COVID-19.

The chain employs TRBV28 and TRBJ2-1, with D possibly being TRBD1 (6 bases). In germline, CDR1 is MDHEN, CDR2 SYDVKM. The CDR3 is 15 residues long. Trimming removed 3 bases at V and 0 bases at J, with 9 bases between. The CDR3 loop is CASSLQGPSYNEQFF. In nucleotides, the CDR3 is TGTGCCAGCAGTTTGCAGGGGCCCTCCTACAATGAGCAGTTCTTC.

This clone was picked up a small number of times. The chain has TRBV9 and TRBJ1-1; D is possibly TRBD1 (6 bases). The V gene lost 0 bases and the J gene lost 5 bases, with 11 bases spanning the gap. Germline values: CDR1 SGDLS, CDR2 YYNGEE. This CDR3 is 14 amino acids long. CDR3 amino acids: CASSVDGQLTEAFF. The CDR3 nucleotides are TGTGCCAGCAGCGTAGATGGACAGCTAACTGAAGCTTTCTTT.

The CDR3 reads CASSQDTGVATGANVLTF. The DNA for the CDR3 is TGCGCCAGCAGCCAAGATACCGGGGTAGCAACTGGGGCCAACGTCCTGACTTTC. The rearrangement uses TRBV4-3 and TRBJ2-6; a possible D gene is TRBD2 (5 bases). In germline, CDR1 is LGHNA, CDR2 YSLEER. Trimming shortened V by 0 bases and J by 2 bases, and 14 bases separated the two germline ends. This CDR3 is 18 amino acids long.

The chain links TRBV11-3 to TRBJ2-1, with TRBD2 matching over 12 bases. The CDR3 length is 15 residues. Germline V lookup: CDR1 SGHNT, CDR2 YENEEA. V lost 0 bases, J lost 9 bases, and 3 bases stayed unmatched. The CDR3 reads CASSLDGLAGSEQFF. The DNA for the CDR3 is TGTGCCAGCAGCTTAGACGGACTAGCGGGATCTGAGCAGTTCTTC.

The J gene is TRBJ2-1, the V gene TRBV10-3, with a tentative D call TRBD1 (5 bases). The CDR3 length is 12 residues. Germline V gene sequence: CDR1 ENHRY, CDR2 SYGVKD. V lost 6 bases and J 8 bases, leaving 11 bases between the germline ends. The CDR3 sequence: CAIRTEGDEQFF. The CDR3 nucleotides are TGTGCCATCAGGACAGAAGGGGATGAGCAGTTCTTC.

This clone has at least ten counts. The chain combines TRBV7-2 with TRBJ2-5; tentatively, D is TRBD1 (6 bases). CDR1 is SGHTA, CDR2 FQGNSA, per germline. V lost 3 bases, J lost 1 base, and 12 bases lay in between. The CDR3 spans 15 residues. CDR3 sequence: CASSLVDRPQETQYF. The CDR3 DNA sequence: TGTGCCAGCAGCTTGGTAGACAGGCCCCAAGAGACCCAGTACTTC.

This clone was seen a single time. V gene TRBV19 combines with J gene TRBJ2-2; 10 bases line up with TRBD2. The CDR3 extends over 16 amino acids. The V gene's germline CDR1 is LNHDA and CDR2 SQIVND (reference sequence). J gave up 6 bases and V 9 bases, and 13 bases lay outside the gene matches. The CDR3 bases are TGTGCCAGCGTAAGGGATCTAGCGGGAGACGCCGGGGAGCTGTTTTTT. This translates into CASVRDLAGDAGELFF.

V usage is TRBV7-2 and J usage is TRBJ2-7; 10 bases agree with TRBD2. The CDR3 has 17 amino acids. V gave up 1 base and J gave up 5 bases; unmatched junction bases: 11. Germline V CDR1 and CDR2: SGHTA, FQGNSA. The CDR3 region has the DNA TGTGCCAGCAGCTTAGTGGCTACTAGCGGGATGTCGAACGAGCAGTACTTC. It specifies CASSLVATSGMSNEQYF.

The chain joins TRBV11-2 to TRBJ1-6, with D perhaps TRBD1 (6 bases). V lost 5 bases and J 4 bases, leaving 12 bases between the germline ends. Germline CDR1 is SGHAT and CDR2 is FQNNGV. The CDR3 runs 15 residues. The CDR3 DNA reads TGTGCCAGCAGCGCCCGGACAGATTATAATTCACCCCTCCACTTT. It codes for CASSARTDYNSPLHF.

This sequence joins TRBV5-1 and TRBJ2-7; a possible D gene is TRBD2 (5 bases). Between the trimmed V and J ends, which lost 0 bases and 6 bases, there was a span of 10 bases. This CDR3 has 13 residues. Germline loops: CDR1 SGHRS, CDR2 YFSETQ. In nucleotides, the CDR3 is TGCGCCAGCAGCTTGGGCAAGGGAGCCGAGCAGTACTTC. This gives the protein CASSLGKGAEQYF.

The chain combines TRBV29-1 with TRBJ2-3; the match to TRBD1 covers 7 bases. Trimming took 6 bases from V and 2 from J; bases not matched to a gene: 11. CDR1 SQVTM and CDR2 ANQGSEA come from the germline V gene. The CDR3 loop spans 15 amino acids. The CDR3 here is CSVVTGSVPTDTQYF. For the CDR3, the DNA is TGCAGCGTGGTGACAGGGAGTGTTCCCACAGATACGCAGTATTTT.

The chain combines TRBV12-5 with TRBJ2-1, with TRBD2 matching 14 bases. V was clipped by 9 bases and J by 9 bases; unmatched bases: 4. The CDR3 length is 13 residues. The germline V gene encodes CDR1 LGHNT and CDR2 FRNRAP. CDR3 amino acids: CASGTSGRGEQFF. The CDR3 nucleotides read TGTGCTAGCGGGACTAGCGGGAGAGGTGAGCAGTTCTTC.

This chain uses TRBV5-1 with TRBJ2-7; 7 bases are shared with TRBD2. The V and J ends lost 5 bases and 0 bases, in that order; junction bases with no gene match: 8. This CDR3 is built from 15 residues. Germline-derived CDR1 and CDR2 are SGHRS and YFSETQ. CDR3 amino acids: CASRSQGGSSYEQYF. DNA for the CDR3: TGCGCCAGCAGGTCTCAGGGCGGGAGCTCCTACGAGCAGTACTTC.

The chain recombines TRBV11-1 with TRBJ2-1, with 7 bases lining up with TRBD2. V lost 5 bases, J lost 13 bases, and 14 bases stayed unmatched. Germline lookup yields CDR1 SGHAT and CDR2 FQDESV (reference sequence). The CDR3 length is 14 residues. The CDR3 coding sequence is TGTGCCAGCAGCCACAATGTGGTAGCGGGCTTACAGTTCTTC. This encodes CASSHNVVAGLQFF. Combining the CDR3 with reference TRBV11-1 and TRBJ2-1 gives the whole variable domain EAEVAQSPRYKITEKSQAVAFWCDPISGHATLYWYRQILGQGPELLVQFQDESVVDDSQLPKDRFSAERLKGVDSTLKIQPAELGDSAMYLCASSHNVVAGLQFFGPGTRLTVL.

The V call is TRBV19, the J call TRBJ1-4; maybe TRBD1 (6 bases). Germline CDR1 is LNHDA and CDR2 is SQIVND (reference sequence). The CDR3 totals 12 residues. Trimming left V 5 bases short and J 8 bases short, with 9 bases between. CDR3 DNA sequence: TGTGCCAGTAGTTCGGGGGGCGAAAAACTGTTTTTT. Its translation is CASSSGGEKLFF.

This sequence joins TRBV6-5 and TRBJ1-1; 7 nucleotides line up with TRBD1. V was pared by 6 bases and J by 1 base, with 5 bases of the junction left unmatched. CDR1 MNHEY and CDR2 SVGAGI come from the germline V gene. The CDR3 is made up of 14 amino acids. This CDR3 is CASRDRASNTEAFF. CDR3 in DNA: TGTGCCAGCAGAGACAGGGCCTCGAACACTGAAGCTTTCTTT.